The 27 T cell receptor beta chains below were found in one sample sequenced in a study of T cell responses to AZD1222 COVID-19 vaccine (dated by TCRdb to the early 2020s). The intended sense of this specimen's time point label: baseline before first vaccination. The treatment or condition label for this specimen denotes: meningococcal conjugate vaccine given as trial control. The method behind the library was the immunoSEQ multiplex PCR assay. This immuneACCESS table, as held by TCRdb, lists in-frame sequences with V and J called but not all clones. Of the missing ones, under half trace to an unresolved V gene in checked studies; the others have no known cause. The sample table lists over 100,000 clones, nearly 90% of them with a count of one. The top ten clonotypes cover roughly 13% of the sample. The input for sequencing was peripheral blood, taken on day 0 of MenACWY control vaccination. All receptors come from an adult in good health.

The rearrangement links TRBV15 to TRBJ1-6, with 7 bases identical to TRBD1. The J segment lost 8 bases and the V segment lost 5 bases, leaving 12 bases of the junction unmatched. The CDR3 is made up of 16 amino acids. Germline CDR1 reads LNHNV; CDR2 reads YYDKDF (reference sequence). CDR3 in DNA: TGTGCCACCAGCGAACCCAGGGGGGGTTTGGATTCACCCCTCCACTTT. It translates to CATSEPRGGLDSPLHF.

The rearrangement joins TRBV9 to TRBJ2-2; D gene uncertain. Germline V CDR1 and CDR2: SGDLS, YYNGEE. Trimming removed 0 bases at V and 4 bases at J, with 7 bases between. The CDR3 is 14 residues long. As DNA, the CDR3 is TGTGCCAGCAGCGTAGCGGTGGGCACCGGGGAGCTGTTTTTT. This codes for CASSVAVGTGELFF. Full variable domain (missing parts from reference TRBV9 and TRBJ2-2): DSGVTQTPKHLITATGQRVTLRCSPRSGDLSVYWYQQSLDQGLQFLIQYYNGEERAKGNILERFSAQQFPDLHSELNLSSLELGDSALYFCASSVAVGTGELFFGEGSRLTVL.

The chain couples TRBV7-2 to TRBJ2-7; tentatively, D is TRBD2 (5 bases). Trimming removed 1 base at V and 0 bases at J, with 7 bases between. Germline values: CDR1 SGHTA, CDR2 FQGNSA. The CDR3 sequence is 14 residues long. For the CDR3, the DNA is TGTGCCAGCAGCTTAGGGACTCACTCCTACGAGCAGTACTTC. This gives the protein CASSLGTHSYEQYF. The variable domain in full, completed from reference TRBV7-2 and TRBJ2-7, reads GAGVSQSPSNKVTEKGKDVELRCDPISGHTALYWYRQSLGQGLEFLIYFQGNSAPDKSGLPSDRFSAERTGGSVSTLTIQRTQQEDSAVYLCASSLGTHSYEQYFGPGTRLTVT.

V and J are TRBV5-4 and TRBJ2-5; D perhaps matches TRBD1 (5 bases). Deletions cut 5 bases from V and 2 bases from J, with 10 bases between. Germline CDR1 reads SGHNT; CDR2 reads YYREEE (reference sequence). The CDR3 is 13 residues long. CDR3 nucleotides: TGTGCCAGCAGATTACAGGCGCAAGAGACCCAGTACTTC. Its protein is CASRLQAQETQYF.

The chain is built from TRBV28 and TRBJ2-7; a weak D match, TRBD2 (5 bases). This CDR3 has 13 residues. The ends were cut back, 7 bases at V and 2 bases at J, with 12 bases in the middle. Looked up from germline, CDR1 is MDHEN and CDR2 is SYDVKM. CDR3 bases: TGTGCCAGCATCTCCGGGGTTACCTACGAGCAGTACTTC. Encoded protein: CASISGVTYEQYF.

The chain links TRBV19 to TRBJ1-5; D not certain. Germline CDR1 is LNHDA and CDR2 is SQIVND (reference sequence). The CDR3 spans 14 residues. V was pared by 2 bases and J by 0 bases, with 5 bases between. Written as DNA, the CDR3 is TGTGCCAGTAGTATATGGGATAGCAATCAGCCCCAGCATTTT. It is translated as CASSIWDSNQPQHF.

The chain recombines TRBV27 with TRBJ2-5; D is undetermined. CDR3 length: 14 amino acids. Germline V gene data show CDR1 as MNHEY and CDR2 as SMNVEV (reference sequence). Trimming took 1 base from V and 2 from J, leaving 8 bases between them. CDR3 nucleotide sequence: TGTGCCAGCAGTTTATTTCGGTCACAAGAGACCCAGTACTTC. Its translation: CASSLFRSQETQYF.

This CDR3 is CASSLASGTGAYEQYF. CDR3 DNA sequence: TGTGCCAGCAGCCTAGCTTCCGGGACAGGGGCCTACGAGCAGTACTTC. This chain joins TRBV5-6 and TRBJ2-7; 10 bases align to TRBD1. V dropped 4 bases and J dropped 2; count of bases not matched to a gene: 9. Germline assignment: CDR1 SGHDT and CDR2 YYEEEE. This CDR3 has 16 amino acids.

The rearrangement uses TRBV29-1 and TRBJ2-7; 10 nucleotides agree with TRBD2. Germline values: CDR1 SQVTM, CDR2 ANQGSEA. The V and J ends lost 6 bases and 3 bases, in that order; junction bases with no gene match: 5. The CDR3 is 13 amino acids. CDR3 coding DNA: TGCAGCGTGGCGGGACTAGCGAGCTACGAGCAGTACTTC. It codes for CSVAGLASYEQYF.

This sequence joins TRBV9 and TRBJ2-7; D is perhaps TRBD1 or TRBD2 (6 bases each). The V end lost 3 bases, the J end lost 0 bases, and 10 bases lay between the germline ends. The CDR3 totals 14 residues. CDR1 and CDR2 (germline): SGDLS, YYNGEE. CDR3 amino acids: CASSGGANSYEQYF. CDR3 sequence (DNA): TGTGCCAGCAGCGGGGGGGCCAACTCCTACGAGCAGTACTTC. Combining the CDR3 with reference TRBV9 and TRBJ2-7 gives the whole variable domain DSGVTQTPKHLITATGQRVTLRCSPRSGDLSVYWYQQSLDQGLQFLIQYYNGEERAKGNILERFSAQQFPDLHSELNLSSLELGDSALYFCASSGGANSYEQYFGPGTRLTVT.

The J gene is TRBJ2-2, the V gene TRBV5-1, with TRBD1 matching 9 bases. Looked up from germline, CDR1 is SGHRS and CDR2 is YFSETQ. The CDR3 has 16 residues. Losses at the gene ends were 7 bases for V and 0 bases for J; bases not matched to a gene: 7. The CDR3 DNA reads as TGCGCCAGCGTTACAGGGGGCAACGCGAACACCGGGGAGCTGTTTTTT. Protein: CASVTGGNANTGELFF.

This clone was seen only a few times. The chain recombines TRBV7-6 with TRBJ2-7; 7 nucleotides match TRBD2. There are 16 residues in the CDR3. V shed 1 base, J shed 3 bases, and the junction held 9 bases outside the gene matches. Germline CDR1 SGHVS, CDR2 FNYEAQ. CDR3 bases: TGTGCCAGCAGCTTAGGTCGTGCTAGCGGAGACTACGAGCAGTACTTC. Its translation: CASSLGRASGDYEQYF. Based on the CDR3 plus reference TRBV7-6 and TRBJ2-7, the full variable domain is GAGVSQSPRYKVTKRGQDVALRCDPISGHVSLYWYRQALGQGPEFLTYFNYEAQQDKSGLPNDRFSAERPEGSISTLTIQRTEQRDSAMYRCASSLGRASGDYEQYFGPGTRLTVT.

This sequence joins TRBV7-3 and TRBJ2-2; 13 bases line up with TRBD2. With V trimmed by 5 bases and J by 6 bases, 12 bases remained unmatched. Germline lookup yields CDR1 SGHTA and CDR2 FQGTGA. This CDR3 comprises 18 residues. The CDR3: CASSPQTSGGSIAGELFF. The CDR3 DNA is TGTGCCAGCAGCCCGCAGACTAGCGGGGGGTCTATAGCCGGGGAGCTGTTTTTT.

The chain carries TRBV28 and TRBJ2-1, with a tentative D call TRBD1 (5 bases). CDR1 MDHEN and CDR2 SYDVKM come from the germline V gene. V lost 8 bases and J 6 bases, leaving 20 bases between the germline ends. This CDR3 region has 15 residues. This chain's CDR3 is CASPPRGLFFNEQFF. CDR3 coding DNA: TGTGCCAGCCCCCCAAGGGGCCTATTCTTCAATGAGCAGTTCTTC.

V is TRBV27 and J is TRBJ2-3; D is perhaps TRBD2 (6 bases). Between the trimmed V and J ends, which lost 3 bases and 2 bases, there was a span of 12 bases. The CDR3 covers 15 residues. The germline V gene encodes CDR1 MNHEY and CDR2 SMNVEV (reference sequence). The CDR3 loop is CASSFLGLDTDTQYF. The CDR3 DNA is TGTGCCAGCAGTTTTCTGGGACTCGACACAGATACGCAGTATTTT.

This clone was seen only a few times. The chain carries TRBV5-5 and TRBJ1-1; D may be TRBD1 (6 bases). Trimming took off 2 bases at V and 1 base at J, with 15 bases between the two ends. CDR1 and CDR2 (germline): SGHKS, YYEKEE (reference sequence). This CDR3 comprises 16 residues. The CDR3 sequence: CASSFLPGTQNTEAFF. The DNA of the CDR3 is TGTGCCAGCAGCTTCCTTCCCGGGACACAGAACACTGAAGCTTTCTTT.

The chain uses TRBV27 and TRBJ2-1; 7 nucleotides line up with TRBD1. The CDR3 totals 14 residues. Per the germline V gene, CDR1 is MNHEY and CDR2 is SMNVEV (reference sequence). Trimming cost V 5 bases and J 3 bases; bases outside gene matches: 4. This CDR3 reads CASSLRGNYNEQFF. The CDR3 nucleotides read TGTGCCAGCAGTCTCAGGGGGAACTACAATGAGCAGTTCTTC.

The rearrangement uses TRBV13 and TRBJ1-3; weak D call: TRBD1 (5 bases). V was pared by 0 bases and J by 7 bases, with 19 bases between. The CDR3 is 17 residues long. The germline gives CDR1 PRHDT, CDR2 FYEKMQ (reference sequence). In DNA form, the CDR3 reads TGTGCCAGCAGCTTAGGTCGGGTAGGGGAAAGGCAGAACACCATATATTTT. Its translation: CASSLGRVGERQNTIYF.

This chain links TRBV28 with TRBJ2-7; D could derive from TRBD1 or TRBD2 (5 bases each). This CDR3 has 14 amino acids. Trimming shortened V by 5 bases and J by 2 bases, and 13 bases separated the two germline ends. Germline lookup yields CDR1 MDHEN and CDR2 SYDVKM. CDR3 nucleotides: TGTGCCAGCAGTACAGAGATGGGACCCTACGAGCAGTACTTC. As protein: CASSTEMGPYEQYF.

The chain carries TRBV19 and TRBJ1-2, with D unclear. Germline CDR1 reads LNHDA; CDR2 reads SQIVND (reference sequence). This CDR3 is built from 12 residues. V lost 2 bases to trimming and J lost 7 bases, with 8 bases between them. The CDR3 nucleotides read TGTGCCAGTAGTATACAGGATTCTGGCTACACCTTC. As protein: CASSIQDSGYTF.

This chain links TRBV5-4 with TRBJ2-7, with D possibly matching TRBD1 (5 bases). The CDR3 consists of 14 residues. The V gene lost 3 bases and the J gene lost 3 bases, with 13 bases spanning the gap. Germline CDR1 and CDR2: SGHNT and YYREEE (reference sequence). Here the CDR3 DNA reads TGTGCCAGCAGCTACACAGGTCTGGGCTACGAGCAGTACTTC. It yields the protein CASSYTGLGYEQYF.

This chain uses TRBV28 with TRBJ1-2; 7 bases fit TRBD1. The germline V gene encodes CDR1 MDHEN and CDR2 SYDVKM. Unmatched junction bases numbered 7, after V lost 3 bases and J lost 0 bases. The CDR3 totals 16 residues. CDR3 residues: CASSFYRGLTNYGYTF. The CDR3, as DNA: TGTGCCAGCAGTTTTTACAGGGGCCTTACTAACTATGGCTACACCTTC.

This rearrangement joins TRBV11-2 to TRBJ2-1; D gene uncertain. Germline V lookup: CDR1 SGHAT, CDR2 FQNNGV. This CDR3 has 16 amino acids. V lost 1 base and J lost 6, with 16 bases in between. The CDR3 region is CASSLVMATDVNEQFF. DNA for the CDR3: TGTGCCAGCAGCTTAGTAATGGCGACTGACGTCAATGAGCAGTTCTTC. The full variable domain, with the rest looked up from reference TRBV11-2 and TRBJ2-1, is EAGVAQSPRYKIIEKRQSVAFWCNPISGHATLYWYQQILGQGPKLLIQFQNNGVVDDSQLPKDRFSAERLKGVDSTLKIQPAKLEDSAVYLCASSLVMATDVNEQFFGPGTRLTVL.

The rearrangement links TRBV27 to TRBJ1-2; tentative D call: TRBD1 (5 bases). The CDR3 is 14 residues long. Per germline, CDR1 MNHEY and CDR2 SMNVEV (reference sequence). V shed 3 bases and J shed 7 bases, with 15 bases lying between them. The DNA of the CDR3 is TGTGCCAGCAGTTTCCGAGCGACCGGGGGTGGCTACACCTTC. It yields the protein CASSFRATGGGYTF.

The chain couples TRBV28 to TRBJ1-2; weak D call: TRBD1 (5 bases). The V end lost 5 bases, the J end lost 4 bases, and 17 bases lay between the germline ends. The CDR3 sequence is 15 residues long. Per germline, CDR1 MDHEN and CDR2 SYDVKM. The CDR3 nucleotides are TGTGCCAGCAGTCCCACCGGTATGGGGCCCTATGGCTACACCTTC. Residues: CASSPTGMGPYGYTF.

The rearrangement joins TRBV30 to TRBJ1-2; 11 bases line up with TRBD1. CDR3 length: 14 amino acids. Germline V gene data show CDR1 as GTSNPN and CDR2 as SVGIG (reference sequence). V lost 2 bases, J lost 8 bases, and 7 bases stayed unmatched. The DNA of the CDR3 is TGTGCCTGGAGTCTACGGACAGGGGGCCAGGGCTACACCTTC. Amino acid sequence: CAWSLRTGGQGYTF.

The rearrangement joins TRBV11-1 to TRBJ2-7, with D maybe TRBD2 (7 bases). V dropped 5 bases and J dropped 3 bases, with 17 bases sitting between them. The V gene's germline CDR1 is SGHAT and CDR2 FQDESV (reference sequence). The CDR3 runs 15 residues. The CDR3 sequence: CASSASGGLGYEQYF. CDR3 bases: TGTGCCAGCAGCGCCTCCGGGGGGCTCGGCTACGAGCAGTACTTC.